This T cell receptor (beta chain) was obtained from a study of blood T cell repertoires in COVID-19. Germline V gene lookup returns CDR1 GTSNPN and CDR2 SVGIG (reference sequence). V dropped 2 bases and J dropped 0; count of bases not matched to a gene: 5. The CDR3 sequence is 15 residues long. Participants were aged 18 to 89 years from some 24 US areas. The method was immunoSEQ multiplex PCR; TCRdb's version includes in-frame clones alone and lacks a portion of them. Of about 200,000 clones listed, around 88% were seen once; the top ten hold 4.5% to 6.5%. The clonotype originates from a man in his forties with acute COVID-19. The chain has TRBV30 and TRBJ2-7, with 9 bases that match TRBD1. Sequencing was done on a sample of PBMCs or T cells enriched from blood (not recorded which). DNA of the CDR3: TGTGCCTGGAGTCGACGGGACAGGGCCTCCTACGAGCAGTACTTC. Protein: CAWSRRDRASYEQYF.